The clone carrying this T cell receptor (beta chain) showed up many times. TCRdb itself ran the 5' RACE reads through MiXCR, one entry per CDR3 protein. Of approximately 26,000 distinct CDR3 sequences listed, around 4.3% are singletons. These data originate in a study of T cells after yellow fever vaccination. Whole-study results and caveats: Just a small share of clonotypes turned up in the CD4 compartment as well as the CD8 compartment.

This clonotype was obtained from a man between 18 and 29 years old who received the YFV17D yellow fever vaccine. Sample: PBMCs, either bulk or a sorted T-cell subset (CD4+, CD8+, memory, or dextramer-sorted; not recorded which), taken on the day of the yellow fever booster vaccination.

The CDR3 DNA reads TGCAGTGCTAGTACGGGGGGGCTTGACTATGAGCAGTTCTTC. It codes for CSASTGGLDYEQFF. The genes are TRBV20-1 and TRBJ2-1; 8 nucleotides agree with TRBD2. Germline CDR1 is DFQATT and CDR2 is SNEGSKA (reference sequence). Unmatched junction bases numbered 9, after V lost 3 bases and J lost 8 bases. The CDR3 has 14 residues.